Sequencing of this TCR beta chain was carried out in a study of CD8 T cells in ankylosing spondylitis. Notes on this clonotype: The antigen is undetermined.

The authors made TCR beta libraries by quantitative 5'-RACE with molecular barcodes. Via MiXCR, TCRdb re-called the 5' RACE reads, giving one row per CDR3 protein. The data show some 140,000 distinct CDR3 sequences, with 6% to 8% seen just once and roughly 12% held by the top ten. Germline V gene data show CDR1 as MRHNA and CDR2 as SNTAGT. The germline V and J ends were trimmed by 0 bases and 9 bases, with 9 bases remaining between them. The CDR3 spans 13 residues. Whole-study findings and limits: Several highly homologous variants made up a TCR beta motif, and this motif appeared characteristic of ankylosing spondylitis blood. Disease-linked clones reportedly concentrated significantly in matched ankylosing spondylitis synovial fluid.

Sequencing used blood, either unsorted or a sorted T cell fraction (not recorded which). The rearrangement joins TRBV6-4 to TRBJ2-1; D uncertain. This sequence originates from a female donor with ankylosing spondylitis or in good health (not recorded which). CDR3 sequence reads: CASSDSFSSEQFF. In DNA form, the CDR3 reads TGTGCCAGCAGTGACTCGTTTAGTAGTGAGCAGTTCTTC.